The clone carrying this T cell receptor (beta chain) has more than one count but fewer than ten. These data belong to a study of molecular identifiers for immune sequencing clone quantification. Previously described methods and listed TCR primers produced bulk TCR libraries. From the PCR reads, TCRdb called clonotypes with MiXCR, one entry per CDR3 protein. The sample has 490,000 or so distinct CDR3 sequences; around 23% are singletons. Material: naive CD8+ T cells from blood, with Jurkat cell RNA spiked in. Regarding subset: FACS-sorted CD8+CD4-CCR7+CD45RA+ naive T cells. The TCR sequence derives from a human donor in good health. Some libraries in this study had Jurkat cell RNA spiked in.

In DNA form, the CDR3 reads TGTGCCACGTCCGCGGGGGAGACGCACTCAGATACGCAGTATTTT. This translates into CATSAGETHSDTQYF. The rearrangement links TRBV7-9 to TRBJ2-3; 7 positions agree with TRBD2. With 10 bases clipped from V and 4 bases from J, the junction kept 14 bases outside the gene matches. This CDR3 is 15 amino acids long. The germline V gene has CDR1 SEHNR and CDR2 FQNEAQ (reference sequence).